This T cell receptor beta chain came from a study of shared clonotypes between healthy human individuals. Study summary: Each donor's CD8 memory used one plate, CD8 naive two, each CD4 subset three.

Produced via immunoSEQ multiplex PCR; TCRdb's table is partial and in-frame only. The top ten hold around 0.067% of the sample, which has 150,000 to 200,000 clones, 90% to 95% seen once. The CDR3 is 14 amino acids. The trim removed 6 bases at V and 8 bases at J, leaving 11 bases unmatched. Germline lookup yields CDR1 MNHNY and CDR2 SVGAGI (reference sequence). The split of CD4+ cells yielded CD45RA+ naive and CD45RA-negative memory subsets. Note on this clone: Its antigen is currently unknown.

Regarding the study as a whole: The study sampled only blood, and tissue repertoires likely differ.

This receptor was obtained from a woman in her thirties in good health. The rearrangement links TRBV6-6 to TRBJ2-7, with 9 bases matching TRBD1. Sequencing was done on a sample of naive CD4+ T cells sorted from blood. Subset of the sample: CD45RA+ positively selected. CDR3 amino acids: CASRRTGDSGKQYF. The CDR3 DNA reads as TGTGCCAGCAGACGGACAGGGGATTCGGGCAAGCAGTACTTC.